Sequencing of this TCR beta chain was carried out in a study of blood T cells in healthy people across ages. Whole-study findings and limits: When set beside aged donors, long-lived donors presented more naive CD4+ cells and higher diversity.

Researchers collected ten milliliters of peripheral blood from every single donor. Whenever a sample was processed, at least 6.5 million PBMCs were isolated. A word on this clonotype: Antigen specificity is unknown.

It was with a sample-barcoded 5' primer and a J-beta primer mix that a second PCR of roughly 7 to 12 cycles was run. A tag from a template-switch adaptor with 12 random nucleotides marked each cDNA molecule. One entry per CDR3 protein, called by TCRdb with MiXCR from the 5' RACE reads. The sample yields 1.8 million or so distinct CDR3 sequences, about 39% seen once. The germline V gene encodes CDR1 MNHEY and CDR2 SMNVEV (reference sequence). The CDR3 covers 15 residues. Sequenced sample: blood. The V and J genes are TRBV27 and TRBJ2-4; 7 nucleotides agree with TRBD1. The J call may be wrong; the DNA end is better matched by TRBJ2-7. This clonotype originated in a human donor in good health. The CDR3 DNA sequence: TGTGCCAGCAGCCCTCTTGGACAGGCAGCCTACGAGCAGTACTTC. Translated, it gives CASSPLGQAAYEQYF.